This section outlines one T cell receptor (beta chain) sequence together with its context. Its antigen remains unknown. Naive CD8 cells lacked CD45RO, underwent positive selection for CCR7 and left out terminally differentiated effector memory CD45RA+ cells. This sample is drawn from a study of shared clonotypes between healthy human individuals. About the study: The study enrolled a couple of women and three men aged 18 to 49. Study-level findings and limits: For sorted subsets, rarefaction showed incomplete sequencing despite large depth.

Running of the assay took place at deep level. Genomic DNA belonging to each subset was distributed in equal measure over several immunoSEQ plates. Here immunoSEQ multiplex PCR was the method, and the copy in TCRdb shows in-frame clones only, minus some. The sample includes some 2,100,000 clones, roughly 91% seen only once; the top ten take under 2%. The CDR3 length is 14 residues. From germline, CDR1 is LNHDA and CDR2 SQIVND (reference sequence). Trimming cost V 3 bases and J 3 bases, with 9 bases left between them. The sequenced material came from naive CD8+ T cells from PBMCs. The rearrangement joins TRBV19 to TRBJ1-5; tentatively, D is TRBD1 (5 bases). This clonotype was sampled from a man aged 18 to 30 in good health. Some clones in this sample may be carry-over from other donors' samples. Here the CDR3 DNA reads TGTGCCAGTAGTATCATAGGGACCAATCAGCCCCAGCATTTT. Amino acid sequence: CASSIIGTNQPQHF.